This T cell receptor beta chain was obtained from a study of blood T cell repertoires in COVID-19. Study-wide context: In each case, the material was cDNA or gDNA derived from T cells, B-cell-depleted T cells, or PBMCs.

Source study methods: Reference gene primer amplification in the assay estimated nucleated cell counts. Sequenced by immunoSEQ multiplex PCR; TCRdb stores in-frame clones only, minus some. That table gives V, J and clone size, and the DNA gave D and trimming. The table includes around 74,000 clones, more than 75% detected once. From germline, CDR1 is MDHEN and CDR2 SYDVKM. V lost 1 base, J lost 4 bases, and 6 bases stayed unmatched. The CDR3 has 17 amino acids. Sequenced input: peripheral blood. The sequence derives from an elderly woman with active or convalescent COVID-19. The chain combines TRBV28 with TRBJ1-3; 11 bases are shared with TRBD1. CDR3 sequence (DNA): TGTGCCAGCAGTTTATCGTGGACAGGGGGCTGGGGAAACACCATATATTTT. Translated: CASSLSWTGGWGNTIYF.